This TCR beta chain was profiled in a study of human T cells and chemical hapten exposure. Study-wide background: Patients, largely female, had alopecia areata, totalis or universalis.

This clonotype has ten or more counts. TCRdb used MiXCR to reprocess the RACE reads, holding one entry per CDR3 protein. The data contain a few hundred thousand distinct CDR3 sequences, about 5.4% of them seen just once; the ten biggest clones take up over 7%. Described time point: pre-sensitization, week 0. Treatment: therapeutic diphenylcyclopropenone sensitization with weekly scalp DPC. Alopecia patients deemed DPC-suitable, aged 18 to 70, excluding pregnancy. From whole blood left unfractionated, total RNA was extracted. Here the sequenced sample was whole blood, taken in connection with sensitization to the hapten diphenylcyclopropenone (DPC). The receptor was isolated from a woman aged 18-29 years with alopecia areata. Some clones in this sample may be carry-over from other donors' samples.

The CDR3 region has the DNA TGTGCCAGCAGTTTTACGACAGGGGCCACTGAAGCTTTCTTT. It encodes CASSFTTGATEAFF. The chain carries TRBV28 and TRBJ1-1, with 8 bases aligning to TRBD1. CDR1 and CDR2 (germline): MDHEN, SYDVKM. V trimming: 3 bases; J trimming: 4 bases; junction bases outside the gene matches: 4. The CDR3 has 14 residues.